Included here is one T cell receptor beta chain sequence, with context. What it binds is not known. This sample was included in a study of a mutant IDH1 vaccine in newly diagnosed glioma. Overall study results and limits: Altogether, about 93% of patients exhibited vaccine-induced immune responses.

Noted time point: week 5, during vaccination. The vaccine gave 300 ug of a 20-mer mutant IDH1 peptide subcutaneously per dose. Here immunoSEQ multiplex PCR was the method, and the copy in TCRdb shows in-frame clones only, minus some. The table includes 40,000 to 60,000 clones, around four fifths detected once. This CDR3 has 16 amino acids. Germline V gene lookup returns CDR1 SGHDN and CDR2 FVKESK. V lost 0 bases and J 4 bases, leaving 13 bases between the germline ends. The chain has TRBV14 and TRBJ2-1; D possibly corresponds to TRBD1 (6 bases). The sequencing used PBMCs, collected from a glioma patient whose treatment included an IDH1 peptide vaccine. The receptor comes from a woman between 35 and 50 years old with glioma. The CDR3 sequence: CASSQDLGQGYNEQFF. DNA of the CDR3: TGTGCCAGCAGCCAAGATTTGGGACAAGGTTACAATGAGCAGTTCTTC.